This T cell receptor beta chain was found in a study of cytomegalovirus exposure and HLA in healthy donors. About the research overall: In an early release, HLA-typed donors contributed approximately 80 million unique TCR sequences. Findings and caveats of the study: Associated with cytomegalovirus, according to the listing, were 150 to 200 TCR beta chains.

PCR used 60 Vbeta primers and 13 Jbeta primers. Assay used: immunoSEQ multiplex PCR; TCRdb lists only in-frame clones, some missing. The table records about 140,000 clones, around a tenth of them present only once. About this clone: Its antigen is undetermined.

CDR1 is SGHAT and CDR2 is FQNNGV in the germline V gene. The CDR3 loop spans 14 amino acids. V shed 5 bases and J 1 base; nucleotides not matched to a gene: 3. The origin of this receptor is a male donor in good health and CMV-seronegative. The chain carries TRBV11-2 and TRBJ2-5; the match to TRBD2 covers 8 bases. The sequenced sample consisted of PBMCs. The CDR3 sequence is CASSRGLVQETQYF. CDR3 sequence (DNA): TGTGCCAGCAGCAGGGGACTAGTCCAAGAGACCCAGTACTTC. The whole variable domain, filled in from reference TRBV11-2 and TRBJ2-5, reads EAGVAQSPRYKIIEKRQSVAFWCNPISGHATLYWYQQILGQGPKLLIQFQNNGVVDDSQLPKDRFSAERLKGVDSTLKIQPAKLEDSAVYLCASSRGLVQETQYFGPGTRLLVL.